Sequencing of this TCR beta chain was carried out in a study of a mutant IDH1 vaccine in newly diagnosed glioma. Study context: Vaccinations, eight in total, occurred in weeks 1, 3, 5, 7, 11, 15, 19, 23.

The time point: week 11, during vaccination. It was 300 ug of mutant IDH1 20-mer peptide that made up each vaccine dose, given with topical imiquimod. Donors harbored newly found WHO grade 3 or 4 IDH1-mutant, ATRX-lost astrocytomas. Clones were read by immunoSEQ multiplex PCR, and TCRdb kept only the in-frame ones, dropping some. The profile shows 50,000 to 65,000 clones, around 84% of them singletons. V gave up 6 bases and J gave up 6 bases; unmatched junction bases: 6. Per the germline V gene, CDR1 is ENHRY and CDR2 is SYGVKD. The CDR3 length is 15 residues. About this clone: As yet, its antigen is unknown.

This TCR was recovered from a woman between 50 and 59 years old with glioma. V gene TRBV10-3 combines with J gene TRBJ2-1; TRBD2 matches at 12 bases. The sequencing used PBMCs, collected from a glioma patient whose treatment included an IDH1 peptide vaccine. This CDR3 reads CAISQLAGGGNEQFF. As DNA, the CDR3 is TGTGCCATCAGCCAACTAGCGGGGGGAGGCAATGAGCAGTTCTTC.